The 27 T cell receptor beta chains in this list originate from one sample, sequenced in a study of T cells after yellow fever vaccination. TCRdb ran MiXCR on the 5' RACE reads and lists one entry per CDR3 protein. The sample lists under 150,000 distinct CDR3 sequences; approximately 14% were seen once. The source material was CD8+ T cells sorted from PBMCs, sampled 5 days after the yellow fever booster vaccination. These receptor sequences come from a man aged 18 to 35 who received the YFV17D yellow fever vaccine.

Here the CDR3 DNA reads TGTGCCAGCAGCGACCGGGACTGGGACCCAGATACGCAGTATTTT. Protein: CASSDRDWDPDTQYF. The chain employs TRBV12-3 or TRBV12-4 and TRBJ2-3, with D perhaps matching TRBD2 (6 bases). Trimming took 6 bases from V and 4 from J, leaving 17 bases between them. CDR3 length: 15 residues.

The sample holds a few counts of this clonotype. V usage is TRBV4-3 and J usage is TRBJ2-1; possibly TRBD1 or TRBD2 for D (5 bases each). The CDR3 runs 16 residues. Germline assignment: CDR1 LGHNA and CDR2 YSLEER. The V end was cut by 1 base, the J end by 7 bases, with 17 bases between. The CDR3 DNA follows: TGCGCCAGCAGCCAAGCATGGGGGTCCTTTAAAAATGAGCAGTTCTTC. Encoded protein: CASSQAWGSFKNEQFF.

Here the CDR3 reads CASLEGMDNEQFF. The CDR3 DNA reads TGTGCCAGCTTAGAAGGGATGGACAATGAGCAGTTCTTC. The chain couples TRBV18 to TRBJ2-1; D gene uncertain. CDR1 KGHSH and CDR2 LQKENI come from the germline V gene. The CDR3 has 13 residues. Trimming pared 7 bases from V and 5 bases from J, leaving 12 bases between.

There are a few counts of this clonotype. The chain carries TRBV6-2 or TRBV6-3 and TRBJ1-1, with D perhaps TRBD1 (5 bases). The CDR3 spans 13 residues. Looked up from germline, CDR1 is MNHEY and CDR2 is SVGEGT. Trimming took off 7 bases at V and 2 bases at J, with 11 bases between the two ends. The CDR3 DNA sequence: TGTGCCAGCAAGGGAGGACACAACACTGAAGCTTTCTTT. Translation gives CASKGGHNTEAFF.

This clonotype appeared a few times. This chain connects TRBV5-1 to TRBJ1-1, with unresolved D. Germline CDR1 and CDR2: SGHRS and YFSETQ. There are 15 residues in the CDR3. V was shortened by 3 bases and J by 3 bases, with 15 bases between the two germline ends. The CDR3 protein is CASSSAMASHTEAFF. CDR3 sequence (DNA): TGCGCCAGCAGCTCCGCCATGGCTTCTCACACTGAAGCTTTCTTT.

The chain joins TRBV24-1 to TRBJ2-7; D is ambiguous. V was trimmed by 9 bases and J by 2 bases, leaving 7 bases between them. The CDR3 is 11 amino acids. The V gene's germline CDR1 is KGHDR and CDR2 SFDVKD. The CDR3: CATGTTYEQYV. The CDR3 DNA reads as TGTGCCACCGGTACGACCTACGAGCAGTACGTC.

The chain carries TRBV29-1 and TRBJ2-7, with unresolved D. The germline gives CDR1 SQVTM, CDR2 ANQGSEA. CDR3 length: 12 amino acids. The ends were cut back, 0 bases at V and 2 bases at J, with 5 bases in the middle. The CDR3 bases are TGCAGCGTTGAAGATCCGGCCTACGAGCAGTACTTC. Translated, it gives CSVEDPAYEQYF.

The gene calls are TRBV7-9 and TRBJ1-4; the match to TRBD1 covers 11 bases. From germline, CDR1 is SEHNR and CDR2 FQNEAQ (reference sequence). The CDR3 spans 16 residues. The J segment lost 6 bases and the V segment lost 8 bases, leaving 11 bases of the junction unmatched. CDR3 in DNA: TGTGCCAGCCTTGGAGGACAGGGGGCTTTTGATGAAAAACTGTTTTTT. Translating it yields CASLGGQGAFDEKLFF.

The V gene is TRBV5-1, the J gene TRBJ2-1; TRBD2 aligns across 16 bases. CDR1 and CDR2 from the germline V gene are SGHRS and YFSETQ. The junction had 9 bases not matched to a gene; V was cut back by 4 bases and J by 8 bases. The CDR3 covers 17 residues. The CDR3 loop is CASSPGLAGGPEDEQFF. In DNA form, the CDR3 reads TGCGCCAGCAGCCCGGGACTAGCGGGGGGGCCAGAGGATGAGCAGTTCTTC.

The chain uses TRBV6-4 and TRBJ2-2; TRBD2 aligns across 7 bases. The CDR3 sequence is 16 residues long. Germline CDR1 reads MRHNA; CDR2 reads SNTAGT. V lost 2 bases, J lost 3 bases, and 6 bases stayed unmatched. The CDR3 region is CASSDTRGSDTGELFF. CDR3 DNA: TGTGCCAGCAGTGACACGCGGGGGTCGGACACCGGGGAGCTGTTTTTT.

This sequence joins TRBV6-5 and TRBJ1-5; no reliable D call. Per the germline V gene, CDR1 is MNHEY and CDR2 is SVGAGI. With 0 bases removed from V and 4 bases from J, the gap between germline ends came to 7 bases. The CDR3 covers 14 residues. Here the CDR3 reads CASSYSNTNQPQHF. As DNA, the CDR3 is TGTGCCAGCAGTTACTCGAACACTAATCAGCCCCAGCATTTT.

This clonotype was seen a single time. The chain recombines TRBV6-6 with TRBJ2-3, with no clear D. V was shortened by 0 bases and J by 2 bases, with 12 bases between the two germline ends. CDR3 length: 16 residues. CDR1 is MNHNY, CDR2 SVGAGI, per germline (reference sequence). The CDR3 DNA sequence: TGTGCCAGCAGTTACTCGTCCGGCTACACCACAGATACGCAGTATTTT. It translates to CASSYSSGYTTDTQYF.

In this sample, this clonotype turned up many times. The chain recombines TRBV5-1 with TRBJ2-3, with 7 bases matching TRBD1. This CDR3 has 15 residues. J lost 2 bases, V lost 0 bases, and 3 bases had no gene match. Germline CDR1 is SGHRS and CDR2 is YFSETQ. CDR3 residues: CASSLEGQYTDTQYF. The CDR3 DNA reads as TGCGCCAGCAGCTTGGAGGGACAGTACACAGATACGCAGTATTTT.

The rearrangement uses TRBV20-1 and TRBJ1-2, with 9 bases matching TRBD1. This CDR3 spans 20 amino acids. V lost 0 bases and J lost 1; bases outside the gene matches: 18. The germline V gene has CDR1 DFQATT and CDR2 SNEGSKA (reference sequence). The CDR3, as DNA: TGCAGTGCTAGAGATCTTTTACCGGTACAGGGGGCAATGGATAACTATGGCTACACCTTC. This gives the protein CSARDLLPVQGAMDNYGYTF.

This clonotype was detected only a few times. This chain connects TRBV2 to TRBJ2-5, with D perhaps TRBD2 (5 bases). Trimming removed 1 base at V and 2 bases at J, with 8 bases between. Per germline, CDR1 SNHLY and CDR2 FYNNEI. The CDR3 runs to 14 residues. CDR3 DNA: TGTGCCAGCAGTGAAGGTCGGGGACAAGAGACCCAGTACTTC. Translated: CASSEGRGQETQYF.

The chain links TRBV27 to TRBJ2-1; TRBD1 might be the D (6 bases). Trimming removed 6 bases from V and 3 bases from J, with 9 bases in between. This CDR3 region has 13 residues. The V gene's germline CDR1 is MNHEY and CDR2 SMNVEV (reference sequence). The CDR3 DNA reads TGTGCCAGCAGGCCGGACAGCTACAATGAGCAGTTCTTC. This encodes CASRPDSYNEQFF.

This chain uses TRBV4-3 with TRBJ2-4; D remains ambiguous. The CDR3 consists of 15 residues. Trimming pared 0 bases from V and 0 bases from J, leaving 6 bases between. Germline V gene lookup returns CDR1 LGHNA and CDR2 YSLEER. The CDR3 loop reads CASSQDGLAKNIQYF. The CDR3 nucleotides read TGCGCCAGCAGCCAAGATGGTCTAGCCAAAAACATTCAGTACTTC.

DNA of the CDR3: TGTGCCAGCAGCTTAGCGATGACAGCCTACGAGCAGTACTTC. Translated, it gives CASSLAMTAYEQYF. The J gene is TRBJ2-7, the V gene TRBV7-9, with TRBD1 as a possible D gene (5 bases). The CDR3 sequence is 14 residues long. V lost 0 bases to trimming and J lost 2 bases, with 8 bases between them. Germline CDR1 reads SEHNR; CDR2 reads FQNEAQ (reference sequence).

This chain's CDR3 is CASGLARGSNQPQHF. In DNA, the CDR3 is TGTGCTAGTGGTTTGGCCAGGGGGAGCAATCAGCCCCAGCATTTT. The V gene is TRBV12-5, the J gene TRBJ1-5, with TRBD1 identical over 7 bases. This CDR3 is built from 15 residues. The trim removed 1 base at V and 1 base at J, leaving 1 base unmatched. Germline CDR1 reads LGHNT; CDR2 reads FRNRAP. Combining the CDR3 with reference TRBV12-5 and TRBJ1-5 gives the whole variable domain DARVTQTPRHKVTEMGQEVTMRCQPILGHNTVFWYRQTMMQGLELLAYFRNRAPLDDSGMPKDRFSAEMPDATLATLKIQPSEPRDSAVYFCASGLARGSNQPQHFGDGTRLSIL.

V and J are TRBV6-5 and TRBJ1-2, with D tentatively TRBD1 (6 bases). V was cut by 3 bases and J by 7 bases, with 15 bases left in between. CDR3 length equals 14 residues. Germline lookup yields CDR1 MNHEY and CDR2 SVGAGI. The CDR3 bases are TGTGCCAGCAGTTATCCGGGCAGGGGCGGTGGCTACACCTTC. Protein sequence: CASSYPGRGGGYTF.

This clonotype occurred many times. J is TRBJ2-1 and V is TRBV12-3 or TRBV12-4; TRBD1 is a possible D gene (5 bases). This CDR3 comprises 12 residues. Between the trimmed V and J ends, which lost 9 bases and 6 bases, there was a span of 12 bases. This chain's CDR3 is CASEGDSNEQFF. In nucleotides, the CDR3 is TGTGCCAGTGAAGGAGACAGCAATGAGCAGTTCTTC.

In this sample, this clonotype turned up a few times. Germline and junction disagree at one end, which may indicate a read error. V is TRBV2 and J is TRBJ2-3; D could derive from TRBD1 or TRBD2 (5 bases each). Germline values: CDR1 SNHLY, CDR2 FYNNEI. The CDR3 runs to 11 residues. The CDR3 coding sequence is TGTGCCAGCAGCCTCCCGGGACCCAGTGATTTT. This codes for CASSLPGPSDF.

Only a few counts were recorded for this clonotype. The rearrangement uses TRBV21-1 and TRBJ1-2; no DNA check was done on the table's D call, TRBD1. TRBV21-1 corresponds to a pseudogene. The CDR3 is 15 amino acids. The CDR3 DNA reads TGTGCCAGCAGCAAAGCCCCCCGGGGAGCCGGTGGCTACACCTTC. The encoded protein is CASSKAPRGAGGYTF.

The chain carries TRBV20-1 and TRBJ1-2; TRBD1 matches at 9 bases. CDR1 and CDR2 (germline): DFQATT, SNEGSKA (reference sequence). V lost 1 base, J lost 6 bases, and 12 bases stayed unmatched. There are 16 residues in the CDR3. In DNA, the CDR3 is TGCAGTGCTAGAGGCATTGGGACAGGGCGTTTGGATGGCTACACCTTC. Translated: CSARGIGTGRLDGYTF.

This clonotype was found a few times. The CDR3 region is CASRPGNTEAFF. Written as DNA, the CDR3 is TGTGCCAGCAGACCTGGGAACACTGAAGCTTTCTTT. V and J are TRBV7-9 and TRBJ1-1; D gene unclear. Trimming stripped 6 bases from V and 1 base from J, with 6 bases between. CDR3 length: 12 residues. CDR1 is SEHNR and CDR2 is FQNEAQ in the germline V gene (reference sequence).

This clonotype was observed a few times. J is TRBJ1-1 and V is TRBV5-4; 10 bases are shared with TRBD1. The CDR3 contains 15 residues. The germline CDR1 and CDR2 sequences are SGHNT and YYREEE (reference sequence). J was trimmed by 4 bases and V by 1 base; bases with no gene match: 4. The CDR3 spells CASSLYGTGATEAFF. For the CDR3, the DNA is TGTGCCAGCAGCTTGTATGGGACAGGGGCCACTGAAGCTTTCTTT. Full variable domain (remainder filled in from reference TRBV5-4 and TRBJ1-1): ETGVTQSPTHLIKTRGQQVTLRCSSQSGHNTVSWYQQALGQGPQFIFQYYREEENGRGNFPPRFSGLQFPNYSSELNVNALELDDSALYLCASSLYGTGATEAFFGQGTRLTVV.

The chain is built from TRBV9 and TRBJ2-6; the D is unclear. The CDR3 is 13 amino acids. Trimming took 5 bases from V and 4 from J, leaving 7 bases between them. Germline-derived CDR1 and CDR2 are SGDLS and YYNGEE. This CDR3 reads CASRSTGANVLTF. For the CDR3, the DNA is TGTGCCAGCAGGAGTACCGGGGCCAACGTCCTGACTTTC.